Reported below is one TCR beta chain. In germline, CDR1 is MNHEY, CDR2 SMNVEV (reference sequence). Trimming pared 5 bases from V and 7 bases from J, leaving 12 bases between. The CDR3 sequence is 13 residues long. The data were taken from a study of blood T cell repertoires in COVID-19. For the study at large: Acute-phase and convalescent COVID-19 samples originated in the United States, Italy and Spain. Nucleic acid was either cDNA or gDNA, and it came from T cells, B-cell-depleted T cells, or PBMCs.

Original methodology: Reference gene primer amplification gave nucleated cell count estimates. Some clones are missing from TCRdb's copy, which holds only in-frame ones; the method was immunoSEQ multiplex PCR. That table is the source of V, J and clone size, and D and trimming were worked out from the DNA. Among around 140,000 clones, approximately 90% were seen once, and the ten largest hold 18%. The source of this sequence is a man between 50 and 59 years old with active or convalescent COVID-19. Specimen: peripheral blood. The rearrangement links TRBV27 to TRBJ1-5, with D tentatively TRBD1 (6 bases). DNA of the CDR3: TGTGCCAGCAGTATGACAGGAATCCAGCCCCAGCATTTT. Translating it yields CASSMTGIQPQHF.